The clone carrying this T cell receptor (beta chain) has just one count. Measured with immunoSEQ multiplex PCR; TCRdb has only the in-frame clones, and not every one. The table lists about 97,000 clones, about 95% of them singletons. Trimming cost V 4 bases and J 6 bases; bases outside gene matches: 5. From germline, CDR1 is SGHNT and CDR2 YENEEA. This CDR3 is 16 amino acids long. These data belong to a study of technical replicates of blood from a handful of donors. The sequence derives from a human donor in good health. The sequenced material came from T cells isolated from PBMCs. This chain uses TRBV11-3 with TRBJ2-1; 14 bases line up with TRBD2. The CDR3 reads CASSSRGTSGSNEQFF. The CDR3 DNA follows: TGTGCCAGCAGCTCTAGAGGGACTAGCGGGAGCAATGAGCAGTTCTTC.